A selection of T cell receptor beta chains follows, all from one sample in a study of T cells in Graves' hyperthyroidism and ophthalmopathy. MiXCR, applied by TCRdb to the multiplex PCR reads, yields one record per CDR3 protein. The sample yields over 650,000 distinct CDR3 sequences, about 16% seen once. Sequenced input: blood. The origin of the receptors is a man younger than 35 with Graves' hyperthyroidism. The CDR3 runs from the conserved cysteine through the conserved F or W. The D gene is left open where the match is weak. Clone size is not always given. Where it is, it says once, few, many or a class for expanded clones.

clone size	D gene	V gene	J gene	CDR3 protein	CDR3 DNA
.	TRBD1	TRBV6-2/TRBV6-3	TRBJ1-2	CASSRRDRGLGYTF	TGTGCCAGCAGTCGCCGGGACAGGGGGCTCGGCTACACCTTC
.	.	TRBV30	TRBJ2-1	CASRATWSYNEQFF	TGTGCCTCCCGGGCGACCTGGTCCTACAATGAGCAGTTCTTC
.	.	TRBV19	TRBJ2-7	CASSIEGGVSYEQYF	TGTGCCAGTAGTATCGAGGGCGGTGTCTCCTACGAGCAGTACTTC
many	TRBD2	TRBV18	TRBJ2-3	CASSPRGSGGTDTQYF	TGTGCCAGCTCACCACGAGGCAGCGGGGGCACAGATACGCAGTATTTT
many	TRBD2	TRBV11-2	TRBJ2-5	CASRWTSGGQETQYF	TGTGCCAGCAGATGGACTAGCGGAGGTCAAGAGACCCAGTACTTC
many	.	TRBV28	TRBJ2-7	CASSLTDQPYEQYF	TGTGCCAGCAGTTTAACGGACCAGCCGTACGAGCAGTACTTC
.	.	TRBV6-2/TRBV6-3	TRBJ2-7	CATRRGLSYEQYF	TGTGCCACCCGGCGGGGGCTCTCCTACGAGCAGTACTTC
many	.	TRBV28	TRBJ2-3	CASRYSSTDTQYF	TGTGCCAGCAGATACTCTAGCACAGATACGCAGTATTTT
many	.	TRBV29-1	TRBJ2-1	CSVGLNSGEARDNEQFF	TGCAGCGTGGGCTTGAACTCAGGTGAAGCCCGGGACAATGAGCAGTTCTTC
few	TRBD1	TRBV2	TRBJ1-5	CASSGRTGGDQPQHF	TGTGCCAGCAGTGGCAGGACAGGAGGAGATCAGCCCCAGCATTTT
few	.	TRBV10-2	TRBJ1-2	CASNEGVNYGYTF	TGCGCCAGCAACGAGGGGGTAAACTATGGCTACACCTTC
many	.	TRBV28	TRBJ2-1	CATQWRINEQFF	TGTGCCACCCAATGGCGGATCAATGAGCAGTTCTTC
.	.	TRBV14	TRBJ1-3	CASSQGTSGGNTIYF	TGTGCCAGCAGCCAGGGGACAAGCGGTGGAAACACCATATATTTT
many	TRBD2	TRBV27	TRBJ2-7	CASSPRQGRLAGSYEQYF	TGTGCCAGCAGCCCCCGACAGGGTCGACTAGCGGGAAGCTACGAGCAGTACTTC
few	.	TRBV7-9	TRBJ2-1	CASSSSFVAGAYEQFF	TGTGCCAGCAGCTCGAGCTTTGTGGCCGGCGCGTATGAGCAGTTCTTC
many	.	TRBV28	TRBJ2-3	CASSYRRTHTQYF	TGTGCCAGCAGTTATCGGAGGACCCATACGCAGTATTTT
many	TRBD2	TRBV28	TRBJ2-1	CASSRLAGVSDEQFF	TGTGCCAGCAGTCGACTAGCGGGAGTAAGCGATGAGCAGTTCTTC
few	.	TRBV18	TRBJ2-3	CASSPRGGTPDTQYF	TGTGCCAGCTCCCCCAGGGGCGGGACCCCGGATACGCAGTATTTT
few	.	TRBV12-3/TRBV12-4	TRBJ1-5	CASSLIEYSNQPQHF	TGTGCCAGCAGTTTAATAGAGTATAGCAATCAGCCCCAGCATTTT
few	.	TRBV6-1	TRBJ2-7	CASSELTSSYEQYF	TGTGCCAGCAGTGAATTGACTAGCTCCTACGAGCAGTACTTC
many	.	TRBV6-1	TRBJ1-1	CASSLDPDNTEAFF	TGTGCCAGCAGTCTGGACCCGGACAACACTGAAGCTTTCTTT
many	TRBD1	TRBV5-5	TRBJ1-2	CASSGDRGGGYTF	TGTGCCAGCAGCGGGGACAGGGGTGGAGGCTACACCTTC
.	.	TRBV7-9	TRBJ1-5	CASSLQGYNQPQHF	TGTGCCAGCAGCCTACAAGGGTATAATCAGCCCCAGCATTTT
many	TRBD2	TRBV5-5	TRBJ2-1	CASSLSSGSVDEQFF	TGTGCCAGCAGCCTCTCTAGCGGGAGTGTCGATGAGCAGTTCTTC
.	.	TRBV5-1	TRBJ1-2	CASNEETGNYGYTF	TGTGCCAGCAACGAGGAGACAGGCAACTATGGCTACACCTTC
many	.	TRBV3-1	TRBJ1-2	CASSPGQGIYGYTF	TGTGCCAGCAGCCCCGGGCAAGGGATCTATGGCTACACCTTC
.	.	TRBV29-1	TRBJ1-2	CSVDEEGYYGYTF	TGCAGCGTTGACGAGGAGGGATACTATGGCTACACCTTC
many	TRBD1	TRBV20-1	TRBJ2-5	CSARVLNDRGFRETQYF	TGCAGTGCTAGAGTATTAAATGACAGGGGTTTCAGAGAGACCCAGTACTTC
.	.	TRBV2	TRBJ1-2	CASSGGGFHYGYTF	TGTGCCAGCAGTGGCGGCGGGTTTCACTATGGCTACACCTTC
.	.	TRBV2	TRBJ2-2	CASSEWPVNTGELFF	TGTGCCAGCAGTGAGTGGCCGGTGAACACCGGGGAGCTGTTTTTT
many	.	TRBV28	TRBJ2-2	CASQDGQWTATGELFF	TGTGCCAGCCAGGACGGCCAATGGACCGCCACCGGGGAGCTGTTTTTT
.	TRBD2	TRBV19	TRBJ2-1	CASSIGLAGGYEQFF	TGTGCCAGTAGTATAGGACTAGCGGGAGGATATGAGCAGTTCTTC
few	.	TRBV18	TRBJ1-2	CASSPSQGDYGYTF	TGTGCCAGCTCACCGTCACAGGGAGACTATGGCTACACCTTC
many	.	TRBV2	TRBJ1-1	CASSSRILNTEAFF	TGTGCCAGCAGTTCGCGCATTCTGAACACTGAAGCTTTCTTT
many	.	TRBV30	TRBJ2-1	CAWGPNANEQFF	TGTGCCTGGGGACCCAACGCGAATGAGCAGTTCTTC
.	.	TRBV2	TRBJ1-1	CARGGARTEAFF	TGTGCCAGGGGGGGGGCGAGGACTGAAGCTTTCTTT
many	.	TRBV20-1	TRBJ1-1	CSARDRLTEAFF	TGCAGTGCTAGAGATCGGCTCACTGAAGCTTTCTTT
.	.	TRBV4-1	TRBJ1-6	CASSQESRGRNSPLHF	TGCGCCAGCAGCCAAGAAAGCCGGGGACGGAATTCACCCCTCCACTTT
few	TRBD1	TRBV28	TRBJ1-5	CASSPPGRIGTGDQPQHF	TGTGCCAGCAGTCCCCCCGGGCGGATTGGGACAGGGGACCAGCCCCAGCATTTT
few	.	TRBV20-1	TRBJ2-1	CSARPGEQFF	TGCAGTGCCCGGCCCGGTGAGCAGTTCTTC
many	TRBD2	TRBV11-2	TRBJ2-7	CASASGRAYEQYF	TGTGCCAGCGCTAGCGGGAGGGCCTACGAGCAGTACTTC
.	TRBD1	TRBV5-6	TRBJ2-5	CASSSGTGGSQYF	TGTGCCAGCAGCTCAGGGACAGGGGGGTCCCAGTACTTC
.	TRBD2	TRBV7-6	TRBJ2-5	CASSPDYSGRALGGETQYF	TGTGCCAGCAGCCCAGACTATAGCGGGAGGGCCTTGGGAGGAGAGACCCAGTACTTC
.	.	TRBV20-1	TRBJ2-4	CSAVRERKNIQYF	TGCAGTGCGGTCCGGGAACGGAAAAACATTCAGTACTTC
.	.	TRBV29-1	TRBJ2-3	CSVGIRPDTQYF	TGCAGCGTTGGAATCCGCCCAGATACGCAGTATTTT
many	TRBD1	TRBV5-1	TRBJ1-3	CASSQGTGTGNTIYF	TGCGCCAGCAGCCAAGGGACAGGGACTGGAAACACCATATATTTT
.	TRBD2	TRBV9	TRBJ2-1	CASSVVAGVTNEQFF	TGTGCCAGCAGCGTCGTAGCGGGAGTCACCAATGAGCAGTTCTTC
many	.	TRBV28	TRBJ1-2	CASRPAPARYGYTF	TGTGCCAGCAGGCCGGCGCCCGCGAGATATGGCTACACCTTC
many	.	TRBV6-1	TRBJ2-7	CALQRGTDPSYEQYF	TGTGCCCTCCAGCGGGGGACAGACCCCTCCTACGAGCAGTACTTC
many	.	TRBV7-2	TRBJ2-7	CASRQQGSGEQYF	TGTGCCAGCCGACAACAGGGAAGTGGTGAGCAGTACTTC
many	.	TRBV7-3	TRBJ2-3	CANSQYGVPERTDTQYF	TGTGCCAACAGCCAGTATGGTGTTCCGGAACGCACAGATACGCAGTATTTT
.	.	TRBV9	TRBJ1-2	CASSVGPGYGYTF	TGTGCCAGCAGCGTAGGCCCTGGCTATGGCTACACCTTC
few	.	TRBV7-9	TRBJ1-3	CASSLGYSNTIYF	TGTGCCAGCAGCTTAGGTTACTCCAACACCATATATTTT
once	TRBD2	TRBV13	TRBJ2-3	CASSLYPLTSGTQISTDTQYF	TGTGCCAGCAGCTTGTACCCCTTGACTAGCGGGACGCAAATTAGCACAGATACGCAGTATTTT